This section outlines one TCR beta chain sequence together with its context. What it binds is not known. Libraries were prepared by immunoSEQ multiplex PCR; TCRdb keeps only in-frame clonotypes and omits some of them. There are 95,000 to 150,000 clones in the sample; just under 95% occur only once, and roughly 0.85% lies in the top ten. The junction had 11 bases not matched to a gene; V was cut back by 5 bases and J by 4 bases. The V gene's germline CDR1 is SGHNT and CDR2 YENEEA. The CDR3 is made up of 16 amino acids. This entry belongs to a study of OX40 agonist ivuxolimab in advanced cancers. Findings of the study overall: Averaged across samples, CD8+ T cells carried more expanded clones than CD4+ did. Among some nonresponders, normalized T-cell clonal expansion was also low.

This TCR derives from an adult with an advanced solid tumor such as melanoma, head and neck, liver or kidney cancer. V gene TRBV11-3 combines with J gene TRBJ2-1, with 7 bases aligning to TRBD1. This sample comprised CD4+ or CD8+ T cells sorted from blood, obtained in a trial of the OX40 agonist ivuxolimab. CDR3 protein: CASSDRAAYSYNEQFF. The CDR3 DNA sequence: TGTGCCAGCAGCGACAGGGCAGCGTACTCTTACAATGAGCAGTTCTTC.